This passage covers 12 T cell receptor beta chains from one sample sequenced in a study of blood T cells in healthy people across ages. Together with a sample-barcoded 5' primer, a J-beta primer mix was included in a second PCR lasting about 7 to 11 cycles. TCRdb ran MiXCR on the 5' RACE reads and lists one entry per CDR3 protein. The table records over 550,000 distinct CDR3 sequences, approximately 30% of them present only once. The sequenced material came from blood. The receptors originated from a woman aged 80 or older in good health.

The J gene is TRBJ2-3, the V gene TRBV24-1; TRBD2 agrees at 9 bases. CDR3 length: 16 residues. Losses at the gene ends were 4 bases for V and 3 bases for J; bases not matched to a gene: 7. In germline, CDR1 is KGHDR, CDR2 SFDVKD. The CDR3 here is CATSDRRGGRTDTQYF. Written as DNA, the CDR3 is TGTGCCACCAGTGACCGGCGGGGGGGCCGAACAGATACGCAGTATTTT.

This clonotype was counted ten times or more. J is TRBJ2-1 and V is TRBV2; TRBD1 aligns across 8 bases. V lost 7 bases and J lost 6; bases outside the gene matches: 11. CDR1 SNHLY and CDR2 FYNNEI come from the germline V gene. This CDR3 region has 15 residues. The CDR3 DNA is TGTGCCAGCAAGTTCCAGGGGGCGGCCCTCAATGAGCAGTTCTTC. Its translation is CASKFQGAALNEQFF.

The J gene is TRBJ1-2, the V gene TRBV12-3 or TRBV12-4; tentative D call: TRBD1 (5 bases). This CDR3 has 14 amino acids. V was pared by 3 bases and J by 2 bases, with 10 bases between. The CDR3 here is CASSLGGINYGYTF. In DNA form, the CDR3 reads TGTGCCAGCAGTTTGGGGGGAATAAACTATGGCTACACCTTC.

The chain employs TRBV20-1 and TRBJ2-4; 10 bases agree with TRBD2. Per germline, CDR1 DFQATT and CDR2 SNEGSKA (reference sequence). Trimming cost V 6 bases and J 1 base; bases outside gene matches: 6. The CDR3 spans 15 residues. The CDR3 loop reads CSAYLAGAAKNIQYF. The CDR3 region has the DNA TGCAGTGCGTATCTAGCGGGAGCGGCCAAAAACATTCAGTACTTC.

This clonotype was seen at least ten times. The chain has TRBV24-1 and TRBJ2-3, with a weak D call TRBD1 (6 bases). There are 14 residues in the CDR3. V dropped 6 bases and J dropped 6 bases, with 15 bases sitting between them. Germline assignment: CDR1 KGHDR and CDR2 SFDVKD. The CDR3 bases are TGTGCCACCAGTCCTTCAGGGGTAACGGATACGCAGTATTTT. Protein: CATSPSGVTDTQYF.

The chain couples TRBV6-2 or TRBV6-3 to TRBJ2-7; no reliable D call. Germline assignment: CDR1 MNHEY and CDR2 SVGEGT. V was shortened by 2 bases and J by 7 bases, with 12 bases between the two germline ends. The CDR3 has 13 residues. The CDR3 nucleotides read TGTGCCAGCAGTTACAGATATTACAATGAGCAGTACTTC. It translates to CASSYRYYNEQYF.

This clonotype was seen many times. The V and J genes are TRBV10-3 and TRBJ1-1; 9 positions match TRBD1. J gave up 2 bases and V 6 bases, and 7 bases lay outside the gene matches. The CDR3 extends over 15 amino acids. CDR1 and CDR2 (germline): ENHRY, SYGVKD. The CDR3 region has the DNA TGTGCCATCAGGGCGGACAGGGGATTTAACACTGAAGCTTTCTTT. This encodes CAIRADRGFNTEAFF.

In the case of this clonotype: A single base separates this from a much larger clone, so it may be a read error. This sequence joins TRBV18 and TRBJ2-1, with D possibly TRBD1 on 5 matching bases. The germline CDR1 and CDR2 sequences are KGHSH and LQKENI. The CDR3 is made up of 15 amino acids. The CDR3 coding sequence is TGTGCCAGCTCAGCCAGGGAACGGTCCTGCAATGAGCAGTTCTTC. It translates to CASSARERSCNEQFF. Together with reference TRBV18 and TRBJ2-1, the CDR3 gives the full variable domain: NAGVMQNPRHLVRRRGQEARLRCSPMKGHSHVYWYRQLPEEGLKFMVYLQKENIIDESGMPKERFSAEFPKEGPSILRIQQVVRGDSAAYFCASSARERSCNEQFFGPGTRLTVL.

This clonotype has ten or more counts. The V call is TRBV9, the J call TRBJ2-3; D remains unclear. CDR1 is SGDLS, CDR2 YYNGEE, per germline. V lost 0 bases, J lost 2 bases, and 10 bases lay in between. The CDR3 length is 15 residues. The CDR3 bases are TGTGCCAGCAGCGTAGCTACAGCCCTCACAGATACGCAGTATTTT. Translated: CASSVATALTDTQYF.

This clonotype has a handful of counts. The rearrangement joins TRBV11-3 to TRBJ2-3, with a tentative D call TRBD1 (5 bases). The CDR3 runs 13 residues. V was clipped by 3 bases and J by 4 bases, with 8 bases between them. The germline V gene encodes CDR1 SGHNT and CDR2 YENEEA. The CDR3 DNA sequence: TGTGCCAGCAGCTTGATGGGGCCAGATACGCAGTATTTT. Translated: CASSLMGPDTQYF. Full variable domain (outside the CDR3, taken from reference TRBV11-3 and TRBJ2-3): EAGVVQSPRYKIIEKKQPVAFWCNPISGHNTLYWYLQNLGQGPELLIRYENEEAVDDSQLPKDRFSAERLKGVDSTLKIQPAELGDSAVYLCASSLMGPDTQYFGPGTRLTVL.

V usage is TRBV12-3 or TRBV12-4 and J usage is TRBJ1-2; no clear D gene. The V gene lost 1 base and the J gene lost 4 bases, with 10 bases spanning the gap. CDR3 size: 14 residues. The CDR3: CASSLVWETYGYTF. Here the CDR3 DNA reads TGTGCCAGCAGTTTAGTTTGGGAGACCTATGGCTACACCTTC.

This clonotype was picked up a small number of times. The rearrangement joins TRBV20-1 to TRBJ2-5; D ambiguous. The CDR3 spans 14 residues. Germline assignment: CDR1 DFQATT and CDR2 SNEGSKA (reference sequence). Trimming left V 0 bases short and J 0 bases short, with 8 bases between. CDR3 nucleotide sequence: TGCAGTGCTAGAGATGGCAGCAACCAAGAGACCCAGTACTTC. Amino acid sequence: CSARDGSNQETQYF.